A selection of T cell receptor beta chains follows, all from one sample in a study of blood T cell repertoires in COVID-19. Sequencing was performed with immunoSEQ multiplex PCR; in TCRdb, only in-frame clones are kept and a portion is missing. The table records roughly 380,000 clones, around 87% of them present only once. Sequencing used PBMCs or T cells enriched from blood (not recorded which). These receptors all stem from a man under 40 who had recovered from COVID-19. The conserved cysteine and the conserved F or W are not part of the CDR3 here. Each record gives: D gene, J gene, V gene, CDR3 protein. A D gene is named only where the DNA matches it firmly.

d_call: NA; j_call: TRBJ2-2; v_call: TRBV30; cdr3_aa: AWKQGGTGELF
d_call: NA; j_call: TRBJ2-3; v_call: TRBV7-8; cdr3_aa: ASSPKGGSDTQY
d_call: NA; j_call: TRBJ1-1; v_call: TRBV4-1; cdr3_aa: ASSQSSRVPKNTEAF
d_call: TRBD1; j_call: TRBJ1-1; v_call: TRBV5-1; cdr3_aa: ASRSPGQMNTEAF
d_call: TRBD1; j_call: TRBJ1-5; v_call: TRBV6-1; cdr3_aa: ASSGMMVVAGGYNQPQH
d_call: TRBD2; j_call: TRBJ2-2; v_call: TRBV27; cdr3_aa: ASTLLSGGSAGELF
d_call: NA; j_call: TRBJ1-1; v_call: TRBV5-4; cdr3_aa: ASSLATPMNTEAF
d_call: NA; j_call: TRBJ1-1; v_call: TRBV6-6; cdr3_aa: ASSPGTNTEAF
d_call: NA; j_call: TRBJ2-7; v_call: TRBV6-5; cdr3_aa: ASIPGGTYEQY
d_call: NA; j_call: TRBJ1-4; v_call: TRBV4-2; cdr3_aa: ASSQDGQLNEKLF
d_call: NA; j_call: TRBJ1-2; v_call: TRBV13; cdr3_aa: ASSLIGGRDGYT
d_call: TRBD2; j_call: TRBJ2-5; v_call: TRBV4-1; cdr3_aa: ASSQDAGGPGETQY
d_call: NA; j_call: TRBJ2-7; v_call: TRBV6-5; cdr3_aa: ASSSYSRYHEQY
d_call: NA; j_call: TRBJ1-5; v_call: TRBV24-1; cdr3_aa: ATSGGGQGGNQPQH
d_call: NA; j_call: TRBJ2-5; v_call: TRBV5-1; cdr3_aa: ASSSQGGQTQY
d_call: NA; j_call: TRBJ1-5; v_call: TRBV10-3; cdr3_aa: AISEGGAINQPQH
d_call: TRBD1; j_call: TRBJ2-7; v_call: TRBV6-5; cdr3_aa: ASREDRGYEQY
d_call: TRBD2; j_call: TRBJ2-3; v_call: TRBV10-3; cdr3_aa: AIRRAGDTDTQY
d_call: TRBD1; j_call: TRBJ1-5; v_call: TRBV18; cdr3_aa: ASSPGWGTDLSNQPQH